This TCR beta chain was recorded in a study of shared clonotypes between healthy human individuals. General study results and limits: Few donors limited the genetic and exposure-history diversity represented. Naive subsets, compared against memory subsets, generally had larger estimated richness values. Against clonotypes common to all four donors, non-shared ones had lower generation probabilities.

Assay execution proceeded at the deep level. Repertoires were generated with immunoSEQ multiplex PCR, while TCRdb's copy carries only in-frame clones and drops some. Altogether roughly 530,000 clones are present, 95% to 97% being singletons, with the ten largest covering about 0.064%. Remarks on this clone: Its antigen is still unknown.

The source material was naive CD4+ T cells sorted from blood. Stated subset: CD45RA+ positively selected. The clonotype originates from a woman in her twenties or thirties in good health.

The CDR3: CASGVGTGSTDTQYF. The CDR3 nucleotides are TGTGCTAGTGGTGTTGGGACAGGGAGCACAGATACGCAGTATTTT. The chain joins TRBV12-5 to TRBJ2-3; 9 nucleotides line up with TRBD1. This CDR3 contains 15 residues. V trimming: 5 bases; J trimming: 0 bases; junction bases outside the gene matches: 3. In germline, CDR1 is LGHNT, CDR2 FRNRAP.